This T cell receptor beta chain was recovered during a study of cytomegalovirus exposure and HLA in healthy donors. Study-wide points: Among the sequence variants, a highly shared cluster was likely an artifact of sequencing.

The PCR ran on 60 Vbeta and 13 Jbeta primers. The table came from immunoSEQ multiplex PCR; TCRdb's copy has only in-frame clones and leaves some out. The sample holds some 130,000 clones, 83% seen once. Of note for this clone: The antigen is unknown.

V shed 5 bases, J shed 15 bases, and the junction held 13 bases outside the gene matches. CDR3 size: 13 residues. Germline V gene lookup returns CDR1 SQVTM and CDR2 ANQGSEA. The rearrangement joins TRBV29-1 to TRBJ2-1; 10 positions match TRBD2. The sequence came from a girl aged 2-10 years in good health and CMV-seronegative. Material: PBMCs. The CDR3 nucleotides are TGCAGCGTTCCACATGGGTCGGGACTAGCGCCGTTCTTC. This gives the protein CSVPHGSGLAPFF.